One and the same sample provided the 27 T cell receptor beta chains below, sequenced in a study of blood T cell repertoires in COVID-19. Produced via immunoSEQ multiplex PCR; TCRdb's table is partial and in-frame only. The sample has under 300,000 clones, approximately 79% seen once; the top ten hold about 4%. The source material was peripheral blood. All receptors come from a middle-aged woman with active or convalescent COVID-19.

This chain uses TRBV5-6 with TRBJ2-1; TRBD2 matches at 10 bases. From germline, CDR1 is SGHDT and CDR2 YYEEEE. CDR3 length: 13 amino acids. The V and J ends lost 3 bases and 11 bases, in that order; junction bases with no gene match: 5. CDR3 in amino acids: CASSWTSGGKQFF. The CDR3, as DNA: TGTGCCAGCAGCTGGACTAGCGGTGGAAAGCAGTTCTTC. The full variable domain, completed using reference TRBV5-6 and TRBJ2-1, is DAGVTQSPTHLIKTRGQQVTLRCSPKSGHDTVSWYQQALGQGPQFIFQYYEEEERQRGNFPDRFSGHQFPNYSSELNVNALLLGDSALYLCASSWTSGGKQFFGPGTRLTVL.

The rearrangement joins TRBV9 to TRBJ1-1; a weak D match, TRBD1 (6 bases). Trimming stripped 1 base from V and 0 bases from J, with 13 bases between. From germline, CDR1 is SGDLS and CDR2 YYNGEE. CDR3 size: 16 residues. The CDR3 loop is CASSVLAGVMNTEAFF. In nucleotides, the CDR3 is TGTGCCAGCAGCGTATTGGCAGGGGTAATGAACACTGAAGCTTTCTTT.

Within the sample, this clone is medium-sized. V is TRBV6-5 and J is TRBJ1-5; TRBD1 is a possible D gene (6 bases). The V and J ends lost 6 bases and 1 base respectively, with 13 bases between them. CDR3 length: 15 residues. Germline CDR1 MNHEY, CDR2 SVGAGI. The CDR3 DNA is TGTGCCAGCAGGTTCAGGGGCGAAAGCAATCAGCCCCAGCATTTT. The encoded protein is CASRFRGESNQPQHF.

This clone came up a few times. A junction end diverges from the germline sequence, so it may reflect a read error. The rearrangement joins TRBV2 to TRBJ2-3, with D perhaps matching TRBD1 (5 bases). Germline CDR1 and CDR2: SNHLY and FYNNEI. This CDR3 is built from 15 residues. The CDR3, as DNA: TGTGCCAGCAGTGAGATGGGGCTCAGCAGAGATACGCAGTATTTT. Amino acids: CASSEMGLSRDTQYF.

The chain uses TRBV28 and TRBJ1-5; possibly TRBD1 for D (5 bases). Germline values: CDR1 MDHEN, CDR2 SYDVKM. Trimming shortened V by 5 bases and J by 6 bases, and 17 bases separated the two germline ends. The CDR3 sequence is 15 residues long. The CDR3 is CASSRFRGEGQPQHF. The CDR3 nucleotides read TGTGCCAGCAGTCGTTTTCGGGGGGAGGGTCAGCCCCAGCATTTT. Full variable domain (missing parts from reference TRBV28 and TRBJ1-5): DVKVTQSSRYLVKRTGEKVFLECVQDMDHENMFWYRQDPGLGLRLIYFSYDVKMKEKGDIPEGYSVSREKKERFSLILESASTNQTSMYLCASSRFRGEGQPQHFGDGTRLSIL.

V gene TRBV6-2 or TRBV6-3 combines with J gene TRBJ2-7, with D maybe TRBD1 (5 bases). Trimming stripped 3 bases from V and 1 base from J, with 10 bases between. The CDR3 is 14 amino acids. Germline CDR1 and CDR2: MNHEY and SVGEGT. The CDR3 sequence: CASSYVPGSYEQYV. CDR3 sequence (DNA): TGTGCCAGCAGTTATGTCCCAGGGTCCTACGAGCAGTACGTC.

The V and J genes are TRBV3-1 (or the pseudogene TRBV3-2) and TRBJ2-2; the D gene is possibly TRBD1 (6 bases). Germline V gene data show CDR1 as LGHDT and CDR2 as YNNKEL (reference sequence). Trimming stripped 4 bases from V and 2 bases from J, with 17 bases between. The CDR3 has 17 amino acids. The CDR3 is CASSPLLRGPNTGELFF. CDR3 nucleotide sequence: TGTGCCAGCAGCCCGCTTCTCAGGGGCCCTAACACCGGGGAGCTGTTTTTT.

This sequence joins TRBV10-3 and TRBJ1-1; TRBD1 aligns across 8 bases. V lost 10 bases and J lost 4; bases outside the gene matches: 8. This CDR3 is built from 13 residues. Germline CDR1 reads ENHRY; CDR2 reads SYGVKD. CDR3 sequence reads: CATSRGLGTEAFF. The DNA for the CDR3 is TGTGCCACCTCCAGGGGGCTTGGCACTGAAGCTTTCTTT.

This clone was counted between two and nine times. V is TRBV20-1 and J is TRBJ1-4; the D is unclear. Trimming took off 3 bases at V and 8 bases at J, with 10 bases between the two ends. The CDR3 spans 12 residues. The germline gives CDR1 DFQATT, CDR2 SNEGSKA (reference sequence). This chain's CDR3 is CSASEGGEKLFF. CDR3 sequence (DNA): TGCAGTGCTAGTGAGGGAGGAGAAAAACTGTTTTTT.

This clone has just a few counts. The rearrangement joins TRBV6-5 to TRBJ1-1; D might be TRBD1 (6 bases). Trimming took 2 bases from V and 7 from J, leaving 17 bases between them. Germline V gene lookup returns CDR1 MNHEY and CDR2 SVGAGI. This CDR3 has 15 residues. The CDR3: CASSYRWGGRHEAFF. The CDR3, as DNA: TGTGCCAGCAGTTACCGATGGGGGGGCCGTCATGAAGCTTTCTTT.

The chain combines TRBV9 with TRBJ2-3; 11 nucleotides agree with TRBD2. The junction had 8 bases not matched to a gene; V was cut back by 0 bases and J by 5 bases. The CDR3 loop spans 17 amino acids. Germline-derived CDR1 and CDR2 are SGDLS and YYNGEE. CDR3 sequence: CASSVAGTSGFLDTQYF. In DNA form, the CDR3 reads TGTGCCAGCAGCGTAGCTGGGACTAGCGGATTTCTAGATACGCAGTATTTT.

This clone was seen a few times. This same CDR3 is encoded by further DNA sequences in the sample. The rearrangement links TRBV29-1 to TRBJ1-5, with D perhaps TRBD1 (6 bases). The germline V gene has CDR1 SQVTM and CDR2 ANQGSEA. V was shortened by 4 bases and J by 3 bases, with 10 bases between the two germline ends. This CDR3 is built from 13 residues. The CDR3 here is CSVATGINQPQHF. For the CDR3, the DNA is TGCAGCGTTGCAACAGGGATCAATCAGCCCCAGCATTTT.

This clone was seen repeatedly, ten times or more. The CDR3 nucleotides read TGCGCCAGCAGCGCACAGGGGGCCTATGAGACCCAGTACTTC. Translation: CASSAQGAYETQYF. This chain links TRBV5-1 with TRBJ2-5, with 9 nucleotides matching TRBD1. After removal of 4 bases from V and 5 bases from J, the junction contained 6 bases not matched to a gene. The CDR3 is 14 amino acids. Looked up from germline, CDR1 is SGHRS and CDR2 is YFSETQ.

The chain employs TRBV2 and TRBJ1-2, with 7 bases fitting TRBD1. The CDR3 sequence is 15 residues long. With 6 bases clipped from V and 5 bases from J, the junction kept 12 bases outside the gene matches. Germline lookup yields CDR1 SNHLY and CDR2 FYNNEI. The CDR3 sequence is CASRRDSSAGYGYTF. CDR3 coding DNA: TGTGCCAGCAGGCGGGACAGTTCGGCAGGGTATGGCTACACCTTC.

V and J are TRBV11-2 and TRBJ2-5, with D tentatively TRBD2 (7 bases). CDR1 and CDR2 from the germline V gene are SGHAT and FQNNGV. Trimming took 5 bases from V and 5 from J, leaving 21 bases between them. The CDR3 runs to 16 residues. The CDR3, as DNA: TGTGCCAGCAGCCCGTTTGAGGGGGGGCCAGGGGAGACCCAGTACTTC. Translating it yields CASSPFEGGPGETQYF.

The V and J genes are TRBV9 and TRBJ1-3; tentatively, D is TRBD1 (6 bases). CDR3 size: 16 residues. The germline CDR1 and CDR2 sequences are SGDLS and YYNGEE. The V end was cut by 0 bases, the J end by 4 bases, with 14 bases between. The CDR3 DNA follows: TGTGCCAGCAGCGTAGTTCCAAGGACAGAGGGAAACACCATATATTTT. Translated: CASSVVPRTEGNTIYF.

The CDR3 loop reads CASSQVVAGGRETQYF. The DNA for the CDR3 is TGTGCCAGCAGCCAAGTGGTAGCGGGGGGGCGAGAGACCCAGTACTTC. The chain recombines TRBV3-1 (or the pseudogene TRBV3-2) with TRBJ2-5; 11 nucleotides match TRBD2. The V and J ends lost 1 base and 4 bases, in that order; junction bases with no gene match: 5. This CDR3 region has 16 residues. Germline CDR1 reads LGHDT; CDR2 reads YNNKEL (reference sequence).

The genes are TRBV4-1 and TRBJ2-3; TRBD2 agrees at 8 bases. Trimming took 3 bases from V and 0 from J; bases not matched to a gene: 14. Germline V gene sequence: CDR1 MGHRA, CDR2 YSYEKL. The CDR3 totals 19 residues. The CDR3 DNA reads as TGCGCCAGCAGCCAGGGTATGGCGGGGGGATATTTAAGCACAGATACGCAGTATTTT. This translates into CASSQGMAGGYLSTDTQYF.

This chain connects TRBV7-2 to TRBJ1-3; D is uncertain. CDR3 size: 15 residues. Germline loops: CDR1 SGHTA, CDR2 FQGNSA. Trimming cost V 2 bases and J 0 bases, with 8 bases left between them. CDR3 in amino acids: CASSLLARSGNTIYF. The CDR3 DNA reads TGTGCCAGCAGCTTACTGGCTCGCTCTGGAAACACCATATATTTT.

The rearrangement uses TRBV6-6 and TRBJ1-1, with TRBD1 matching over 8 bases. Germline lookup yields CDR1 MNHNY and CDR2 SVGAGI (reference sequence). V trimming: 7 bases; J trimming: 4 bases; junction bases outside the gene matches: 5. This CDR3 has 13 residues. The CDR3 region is CASTRQGPTEAFF. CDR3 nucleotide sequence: TGTGCCAGCACTAGACAGGGGCCCACTGAAGCTTTCTTT.

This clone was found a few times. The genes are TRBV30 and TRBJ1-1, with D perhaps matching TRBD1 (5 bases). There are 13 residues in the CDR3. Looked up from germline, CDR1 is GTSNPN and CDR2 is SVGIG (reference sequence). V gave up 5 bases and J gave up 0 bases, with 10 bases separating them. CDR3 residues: CAWGPDMNTEAFF. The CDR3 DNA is TGTGCCTGGGGCCCGGACATGAACACTGAAGCTTTCTTT.

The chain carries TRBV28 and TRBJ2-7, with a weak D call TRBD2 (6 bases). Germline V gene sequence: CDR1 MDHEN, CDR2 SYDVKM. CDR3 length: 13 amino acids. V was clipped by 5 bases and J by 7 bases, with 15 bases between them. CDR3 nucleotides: TGTGCCAGCAGTCCCCGGAGGGTACGTGAGCAGTACGTC. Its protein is CASSPRRVREQYV.

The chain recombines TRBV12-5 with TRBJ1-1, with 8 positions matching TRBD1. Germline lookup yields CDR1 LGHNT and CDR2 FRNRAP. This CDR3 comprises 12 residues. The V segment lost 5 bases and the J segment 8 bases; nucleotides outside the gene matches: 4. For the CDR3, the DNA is TGTGCTAGTGGTGTAGGACAGGGCGAAGCTTTCTTT. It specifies CASGVGQGEAFF.

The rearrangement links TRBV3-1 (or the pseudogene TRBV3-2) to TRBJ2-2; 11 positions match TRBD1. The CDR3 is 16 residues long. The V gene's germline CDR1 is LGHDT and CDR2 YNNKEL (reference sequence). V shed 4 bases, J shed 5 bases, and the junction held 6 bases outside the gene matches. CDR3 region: CASSPVRDRGTGELFF. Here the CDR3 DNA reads TGTGCCAGCAGCCCAGTCAGGGACAGGGGGACCGGGGAGCTGTTTTTT.

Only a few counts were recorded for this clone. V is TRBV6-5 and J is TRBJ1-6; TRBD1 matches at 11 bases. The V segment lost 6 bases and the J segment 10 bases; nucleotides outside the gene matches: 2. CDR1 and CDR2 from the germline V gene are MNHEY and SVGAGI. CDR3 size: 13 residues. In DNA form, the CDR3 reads TGTGCCAGCAGCCGGACAGGGGGCTCACCCCTCCACTTT. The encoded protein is CASSRTGGSPLHF.

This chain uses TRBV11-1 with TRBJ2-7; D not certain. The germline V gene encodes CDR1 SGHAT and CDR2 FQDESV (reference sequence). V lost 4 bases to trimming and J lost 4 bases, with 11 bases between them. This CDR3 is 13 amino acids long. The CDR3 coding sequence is TGTGCCAGCAGCTCCGTGTCGGGTTACGAGCAGTACGTC. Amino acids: CASSSVSGYEQYV.

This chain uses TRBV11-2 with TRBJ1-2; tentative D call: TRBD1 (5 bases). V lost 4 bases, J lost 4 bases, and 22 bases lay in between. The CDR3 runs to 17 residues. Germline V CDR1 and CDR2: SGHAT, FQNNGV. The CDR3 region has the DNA TGTGCCAGCAGCTATGGAGGGGAATTTACACGTACCTATGGCTACACCTTC. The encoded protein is CASSYGGEFTRTYGYTF.